The 19 T cell receptor beta chains below come from one sample, sequenced in a study of cytotoxic CD8 clonotypes in ibrutinib-treated CLL. Sequencing used immunoSEQ multiplex PCR; TCRdb keeps in-frame clones, though not all of them. The data contain 110,000 to 150,000 clones, 76% of them singletons. This material consisted of PBMCs, taken after 24 months of ibrutinib treatment. The receptors come from a human donor with chronic lymphocytic leukemia.

The chain has TRBV4-3 and TRBJ1-2; tentatively, D is TRBD1 (6 bases). V dropped 2 bases and J dropped 4 bases, with 14 bases sitting between them. This CDR3 is 15 amino acids long. CDR1 and CDR2 (germline): LGHNA, YSLEER. The CDR3, as DNA: TGCGCCAGCAGCCAAAGCCCCGGGGGCGCCTATGGCTACACCTTC. Translation: CASSQSPGGAYGYTF.

V gene TRBV29-1 combines with J gene TRBJ1-1, with D perhaps matching TRBD1 (6 bases). The germline gives CDR1 SQVTM, CDR2 ANQGSEA. Trimming removed 0 bases from V and 4 bases from J, with 12 bases in between. This CDR3 is built from 14 residues. The CDR3 coding sequence is TGCAGCGTTGAAGATCGGGGAGGGGGCACTGAAGCTTTCTTT. This encodes CSVEDRGGGTEAFF. The variable domain in full, completed from reference TRBV29-1 and TRBJ1-1, reads SAVISQKPSRDICQRGTSLTIQCQVDSQVTMMFWYRQQPGQSLTLIATANQGSEATYESGFVIDKFPISRPNLTFSTLTVSNMSPEDSSIYLCSVEDRGGGTEAFFGQGTRLTVV.

CDR3 region: CASSPRYEQYF. The CDR3 DNA is TGTGCCAGCAGCCCCCGCTACGAGCAGTACTTC. The V and J genes are TRBV7-2 and TRBJ2-7, with D unresolved. Trimming shortened V by 5 bases and J by 3 bases, and 5 bases separated the two germline ends. Germline V gene sequence: CDR1 SGHTA, CDR2 FQGNSA. The CDR3 has 11 residues.

This sequence joins TRBV18 and TRBJ2-2, with 8 nucleotides matching TRBD2. In germline, CDR1 is KGHSH, CDR2 LQKENI. V shed 3 bases and J 4 bases; nucleotides not matched to a gene: 7. The CDR3 totals 16 residues. The CDR3 loop reads CASSPLLAGGTGELFF. The CDR3 coding sequence is TGTGCCAGCTCACCGTTACTCGCGGGGGGCACCGGGGAGCTGTTTTTT. Looking up the rest from reference TRBV18 and TRBJ2-2 gives the full variable domain: NAGVMQNPRHLVRRRGQEARLRCSPMKGHSHVYWYRQLPEEGLKFMVYLQKENIIDESGMPKERFSAEFPKEGPSILRIQQVVRGDSAAYFCASSPLLAGGTGELFFGEGSRLTVL.

The V and J genes are TRBV7-2 and TRBJ1-6; TRBD1 is a possible D gene (5 bases). This CDR3 is 13 amino acids long. Germline CDR1 is SGHTA and CDR2 is FQGNSA. Trimming cost V 0 bases and J 14 bases, with 11 bases left between them. For the CDR3, the DNA is TGTGCCAGCAGCTTAGCGGGGGACCGGGCCCTCCACTTT. Its translation: CASSLAGDRALHF. Looking up the rest from reference TRBV7-2 and TRBJ1-6 gives the full variable domain: GAGVSQSPSNKVTEKGKDVELRCDPISGHTALYWYRQSLGQGLEFLIYFQGNSAPDKSGLPSDRFSAERTGGSVSTLTIQRTQQEDSAVYLCASSLAGDRALHFGNGTRLTVT.

In nucleotides, the CDR3 is TGTGCCAGCAGTTACATGAGCACAGATACGCAGTATTTT. Translating it yields CASSYMSTDTQYF. The chain employs TRBV6-5 and TRBJ2-3; D is undetermined. V was pared by 2 bases and J by 0 bases, with 3 bases between. Per germline, CDR1 MNHEY and CDR2 SVGAGI. This CDR3 comprises 13 residues.

This chain connects TRBV7-9 to TRBJ2-3, with 12 positions matching TRBD2. J was trimmed by 0 bases and V by 8 bases; bases with no gene match: 3. The V gene's germline CDR1 is SEHNR and CDR2 FQNEAQ (reference sequence). CDR3 length equals 15 residues. Written as DNA, the CDR3 is TGTGCCAGCCCCGGGACTAGCGGGAGCACAGATACGCAGTATTTT. Translated, it gives CASPGTSGSTDTQYF. Supplemented by reference TRBV7-9 and TRBJ2-3, the full variable domain reads DTGVSQNPRHKITKRGQNVTFRCDPISEHNRLYWYRQTLGQGPEFLTYFQNEAQLEKSRLLSDRFSAERPKGSFSTLEIQRTEQGDSAMYLCASPGTSGSTDTQYFGPGTRLTVL.

This sequence joins TRBV6-6 and TRBJ2-2, with 10 bases aligning to TRBD1. This CDR3 has 15 residues. Germline values: CDR1 MNHNY, CDR2 SVGAGI (reference sequence). J lost 8 bases, V lost 5 bases, and 8 bases had no gene match. CDR3 amino acids: CASSPRTGGRGELFF. The CDR3 DNA follows: TGTGCCAGCAGTCCGAGGACAGGGGGGCGAGGGGAGCTGTTTTTT.

The V call is TRBV28, the J call TRBJ2-7, with D perhaps matching TRBD1 (6 bases). This CDR3 region has 14 residues. V lost 4 bases to trimming and J lost 3 bases, with 13 bases between them. The germline CDR1 and CDR2 sequences are MDHEN and SYDVKM. Written as DNA, the CDR3 is TGTGCCAGCAGTTGGGGCGGACAGAGCTACGAGCAGTACTTC. Amino acids: CASSWGGQSYEQYF.

V is TRBV7-2 and J is TRBJ1-1; TRBD1 agrees at 8 bases. The CDR3 sequence is 13 residues long. The germline V gene encodes CDR1 SGHTA and CDR2 FQGNSA. The V segment lost 3 bases and the J segment 8 bases; nucleotides outside the gene matches: 5. The CDR3 region is CASSLERQGEAFF. The DNA for the CDR3 is TGTGCCAGCAGCTTGGAAAGACAGGGGGAAGCTTTCTTT.

V gene TRBV7-2 combines with J gene TRBJ1-5, with D maybe TRBD1 (5 bases). Per the germline V gene, CDR1 is SGHTA and CDR2 is FQGNSA. The CDR3 runs to 15 residues. Trimming removed 5 bases from V and 3 bases from J, with 14 bases in between. The CDR3 DNA sequence: TGTGCCAGCAGCGGGCAGGGCGCCGCCAATCAGCCCCAGCATTTT. This encodes CASSGQGAANQPQHF.

The rearrangement joins TRBV7-9 to TRBJ1-3; D call uncertain. This CDR3 has 13 amino acids. The V end was cut by 2 bases, the J end by 1 base, with 3 bases between. Per germline, CDR1 SEHNR and CDR2 FQNEAQ (reference sequence). In DNA form, the CDR3 reads TGTGCCAGCAGCTTATTGTCTGGAAACACCATATATTTT. Translating gives CASSLLSGNTIYF. The full variable domain, with the rest looked up from reference TRBV7-9 and TRBJ1-3, is DTGVSQNPRHKITKRGQNVTFRCDPISEHNRLYWYRQTLGQGPEFLTYFQNEAQLEKSRLLSDRFSAERPKGSFSTLEIQRTEQGDSAMYLCASSLLSGNTIYFGEGSWLTVV.

This rearrangement joins TRBV5-1 to TRBJ2-3; tentatively, D is TRBD1 or TRBD2 (5 bases each). The CDR3 runs 17 residues. Germline assignment: CDR1 SGHRS and CDR2 YFSETQ. V was pared by 4 bases and J by 2 bases, with 20 bases between. As DNA, the CDR3 is TGCGCCAGCAGCCCCAGCCCCGGGACGGGTCTCACAGATACGCAGTATTTT. Its protein is CASSPSPGTGLTDTQYF.

The chain joins TRBV6-6 to TRBJ1-1; D is unclear. The V end lost 0 bases, the J end lost 7 bases, and 6 bases lay between the germline ends. Germline V gives CDR1 MNHNY, CDR2 SVGAGI (reference sequence). The CDR3 has 12 residues. Here the CDR3 reads CASSYSSGEAFF. The CDR3, as DNA: TGTGCCAGCAGTTACTCGAGCGGTGAAGCTTTCTTT.

The chain is built from TRBV7-9 and TRBJ2-7, with D maybe TRBD1 (6 bases). The CDR3 runs to 14 residues. Germline CDR1 SEHNR, CDR2 FQNEAQ (reference sequence). Trimming shortened V by 4 bases and J by 5 bases, and 15 bases separated the two germline ends. CDR3 nucleotides: TGTGCCAGCAGCTCCGACAGGAAGGATGACGAGCAGTACTTC. Translating gives CASSSDRKDDEQYF.

The V and J genes are TRBV19 and TRBJ2-3; D may be TRBD1 (7 bases). The CDR3 runs 19 residues. Germline V gene data show CDR1 as LNHDA and CDR2 as SQIVND (reference sequence). V shed 7 bases and J shed 2 bases, with 28 bases lying between them. CDR3 bases: TGTGCCAGTAAGAGGACGGGAGCCCGATATGGACAGGACACAGATACGCAGTATTTT. Its protein is CASKRTGARYGQDTDTQYF.

The gene calls are TRBV19 and TRBJ2-7, with TRBD2 as a possible D gene (6 bases). CDR1 LNHDA and CDR2 SQIVND come from the germline V gene (reference sequence). V lost 5 bases to trimming and J lost 3 bases, with 14 bases between them. The CDR3 consists of 14 residues. The CDR3 coding sequence is TGTGCCAGTAGTCCCGGGACTGGGGGCTACGAGCAGTACTTC. The encoded protein is CASSPGTGGYEQYF.

The rearrangement links TRBV5-1 to TRBJ2-3; D perhaps matches TRBD2 (6 bases). Looked up from germline, CDR1 is SGHRS and CDR2 is YFSETQ. V lost 0 bases to trimming and J lost 6 bases, with 11 bases between them. The CDR3 runs to 14 residues. The CDR3 here is CASSLAGGLDTQYF. DNA for the CDR3: TGCGCCAGCAGCTTGGCCGGAGGGTTGGATACGCAGTATTTT. Supplemented by reference TRBV5-1 and TRBJ2-3, the full variable domain reads KAGVTQTPRYLIKTRGQQVTLSCSPISGHRSVSWYQQTPGQGLQFLFEYFSETQRNKGNFPGRFSGRQFSNSRSEMNVSTLELGDSALYLCASSLAGGLDTQYFGPGTRLTVL.

This clone was observed a single time. CDR3 sequence: CAISGGSYGYTF. The CDR3 bases are TGTGCCATCAGTGGGGGGAGTTATGGCTACACCTTC. The rearrangement uses TRBV10-3 and TRBJ1-2; D is perhaps TRBD1 (5 bases). V gave up 4 bases and J gave up 5 bases, with 8 bases separating them. The CDR3 runs to 12 residues. Germline CDR1 reads ENHRY; CDR2 reads SYGVKD.